Sequencing of this TCR beta chain was carried out in a study of blood T cell repertoires in COVID-19. The V gene end was trimmed by 6 bases and the J gene end by 6 bases; junction bases not matched to a gene: 8. The CDR3 contains 13 residues. Germline lookup yields CDR1 MGHDK and CDR2 SYGVNS. Profiling relied on immunoSEQ multiplex PCR, and the TCRdb table lists in-frame clones only, not all of them. Altogether 100,000 to 150,000 clones are present, over 60% being singletons, with the ten largest covering about 39%. Sequencing was carried out using peripheral blood. The J gene is TRBJ2-7, the V gene TRBV25-1; 7 bases line up with TRBD1. This TCR derives from a middle-aged man with active or convalescent COVID-19. The CDR3 loop is CASRTLTGFEQYF. DNA for the CDR3: TGTGCCAGCAGGACCCTGACAGGGTTCGAGCAGTACTTC.